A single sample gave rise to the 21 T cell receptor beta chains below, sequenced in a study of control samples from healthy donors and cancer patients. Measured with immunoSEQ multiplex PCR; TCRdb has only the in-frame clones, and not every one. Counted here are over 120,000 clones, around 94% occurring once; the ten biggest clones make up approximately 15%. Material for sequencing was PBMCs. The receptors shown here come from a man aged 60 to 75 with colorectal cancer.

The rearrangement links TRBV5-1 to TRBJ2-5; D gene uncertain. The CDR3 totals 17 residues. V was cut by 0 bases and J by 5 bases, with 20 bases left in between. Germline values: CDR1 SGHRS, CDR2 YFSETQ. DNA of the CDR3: TGCGCCAGCAGCTTGGGTTCGTCCTCCCGGACCGGGGAGACCCAGTACTTC. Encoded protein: CASSLGSSSRTGETQYF. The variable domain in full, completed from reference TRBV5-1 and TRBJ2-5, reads KAGVTQTPRYLIKTRGQQVTLSCSPISGHRSVSWYQQTPGQGLQFLFEYFSETQRNKGNFPGRFSGRQFSNSRSEMNVSTLELGDSALYLCASSLGSSSRTGETQYFGPGTRLLVL.

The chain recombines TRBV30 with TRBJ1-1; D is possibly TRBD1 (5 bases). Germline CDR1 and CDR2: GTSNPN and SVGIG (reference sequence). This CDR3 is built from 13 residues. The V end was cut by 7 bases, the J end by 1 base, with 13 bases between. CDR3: CALGGHSNTEAFF. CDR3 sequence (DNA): TGTGCCTTAGGAGGACACTCGAACACTGAAGCTTTCTTT.

The CDR3 here is CAISRTGEVGYTF. The CDR3 bases are TGTGCCATCAGCCGGACAGGGGAGGTTGGCTACACCTTC. This chain connects TRBV10-3 to TRBJ1-2, with 9 bases matching TRBD1. The germline V gene has CDR1 ENHRY and CDR2 SYGVKD. J gave up 7 bases and V 6 bases, and 6 bases lay outside the gene matches. CDR3 length: 13 residues.

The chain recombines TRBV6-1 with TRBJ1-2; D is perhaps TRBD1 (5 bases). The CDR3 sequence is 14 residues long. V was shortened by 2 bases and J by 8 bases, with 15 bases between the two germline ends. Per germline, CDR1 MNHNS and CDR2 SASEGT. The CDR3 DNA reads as TGTGCCAGCAGTGAAAGGGGAGCAGGATGGGGCTACACCTTC. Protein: CASSERGAGWGYTF.

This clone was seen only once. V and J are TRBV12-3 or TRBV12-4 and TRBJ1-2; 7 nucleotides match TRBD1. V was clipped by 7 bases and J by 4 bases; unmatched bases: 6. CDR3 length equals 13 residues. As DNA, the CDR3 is TGTGCCAGCACCCCGACAGGGAGCTATGGCTACACCTTC. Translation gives CASTPTGSYGYTF.

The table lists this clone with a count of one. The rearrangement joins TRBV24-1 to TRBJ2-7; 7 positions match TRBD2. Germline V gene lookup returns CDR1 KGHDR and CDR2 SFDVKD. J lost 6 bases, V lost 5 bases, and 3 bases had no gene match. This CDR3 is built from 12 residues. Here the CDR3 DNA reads TGTGCCACCAGTGGGCTAGCGGCCGAGCAGTACTTC. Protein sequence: CATSGLAAEQYF.

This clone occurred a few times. The CDR3 spells CASTIQRATNEKLFF. CDR3 bases: TGTGCCAGCACCATTCAGAGAGCAACTAATGAAAAACTGTTTTTT. This chain joins TRBV6-5 and TRBJ1-4, with D unresolved. V lost 7 bases and J 0 bases, leaving 12 bases between the germline ends. The CDR3 runs 15 residues. The germline CDR1 and CDR2 sequences are MNHEY and SVGAGI.

CDR3 protein: CASSLASGLAGRETQYF. The CDR3 DNA is TGTGCCAGCAGCTTAGCGAGTGGGCTAGCGGGGCGAGAGACCCAGTACTTC. This rearrangement joins TRBV7-7 to TRBJ2-5, with 9 bases lining up with TRBD2. From germline, CDR1 is SSHAT and CDR2 FNYEAQ (reference sequence). The CDR3 contains 17 residues. Trimming at V came to 0 bases and at J to 4 bases, leaving 9 bases not matched to a gene.

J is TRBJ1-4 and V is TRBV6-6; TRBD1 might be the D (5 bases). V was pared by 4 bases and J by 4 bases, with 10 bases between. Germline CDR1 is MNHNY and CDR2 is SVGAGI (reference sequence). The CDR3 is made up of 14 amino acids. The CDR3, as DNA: TGTGCCAGCAGTTGGGGCGATTTTAATGAAAAACTGTTTTTT. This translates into CASSWGDFNEKLFF.

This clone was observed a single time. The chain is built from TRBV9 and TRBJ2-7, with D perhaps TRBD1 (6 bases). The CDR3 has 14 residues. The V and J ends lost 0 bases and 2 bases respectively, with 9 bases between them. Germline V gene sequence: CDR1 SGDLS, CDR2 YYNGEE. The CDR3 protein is CASSVGTDAYEQYF. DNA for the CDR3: TGTGCCAGCAGCGTAGGGACAGATGCCTACGAGCAGTACTTC.

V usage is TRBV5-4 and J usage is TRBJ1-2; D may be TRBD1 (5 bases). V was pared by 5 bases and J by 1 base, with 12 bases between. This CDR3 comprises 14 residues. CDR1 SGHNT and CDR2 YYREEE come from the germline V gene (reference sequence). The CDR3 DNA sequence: TGTGCCAGCAGGACAGATCTTTATAACTATGGCTACACCTTC. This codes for CASRTDLYNYGYTF.

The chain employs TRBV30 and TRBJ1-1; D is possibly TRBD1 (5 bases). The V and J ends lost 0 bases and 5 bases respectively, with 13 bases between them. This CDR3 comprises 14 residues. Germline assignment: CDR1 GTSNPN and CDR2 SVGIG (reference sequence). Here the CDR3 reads CAWSVGPGGTEAFF. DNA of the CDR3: TGTGCCTGGAGTGTGGGGCCCGGAGGGACTGAAGCTTTCTTT.

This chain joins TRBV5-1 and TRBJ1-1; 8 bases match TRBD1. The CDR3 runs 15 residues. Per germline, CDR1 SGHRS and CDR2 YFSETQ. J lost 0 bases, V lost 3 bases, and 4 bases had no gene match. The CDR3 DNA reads TGCGCCAGCAGCTGGGGGACAGGTCTGAACACTGAAGCTTTCTTT. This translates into CASSWGTGLNTEAFF.

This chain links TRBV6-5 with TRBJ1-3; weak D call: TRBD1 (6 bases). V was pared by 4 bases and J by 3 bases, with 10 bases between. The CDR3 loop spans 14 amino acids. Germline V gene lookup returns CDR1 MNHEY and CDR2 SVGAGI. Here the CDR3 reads CASSFRQVGNTIYF. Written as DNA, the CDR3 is TGTGCCAGCAGTTTTAGACAGGTTGGAAACACCATATATTTT.

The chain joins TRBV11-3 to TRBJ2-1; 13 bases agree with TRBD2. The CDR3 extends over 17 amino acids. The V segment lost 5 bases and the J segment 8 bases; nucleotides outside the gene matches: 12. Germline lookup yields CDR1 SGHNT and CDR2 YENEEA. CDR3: CASSPRTSGGLGDEQFF. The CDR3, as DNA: TGTGCCAGCAGCCCCAGGACTAGCGGGGGCCTGGGGGATGAGCAGTTCTTC.

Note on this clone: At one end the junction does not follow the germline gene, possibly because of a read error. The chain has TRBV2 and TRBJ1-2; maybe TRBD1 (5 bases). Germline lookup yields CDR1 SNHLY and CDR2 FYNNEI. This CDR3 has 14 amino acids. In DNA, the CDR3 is TGTGCCAGCAGGGAAGGCGGGGGAAGCTATGGCTACACCTTC. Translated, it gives CASREGGGSYGYTF.

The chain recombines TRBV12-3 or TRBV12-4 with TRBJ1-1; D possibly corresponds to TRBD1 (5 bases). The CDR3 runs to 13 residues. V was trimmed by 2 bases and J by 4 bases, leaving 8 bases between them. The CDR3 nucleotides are TGTGCCAGCAGTTTACAGGGCCCCACTGAAGCTTTCTTT. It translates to CASSLQGPTEAFF.

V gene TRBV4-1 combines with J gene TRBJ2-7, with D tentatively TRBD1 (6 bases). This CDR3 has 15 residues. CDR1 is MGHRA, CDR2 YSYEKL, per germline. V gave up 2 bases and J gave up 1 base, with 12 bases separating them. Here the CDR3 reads CASSQQGLRSYEQYF. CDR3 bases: TGCGCCAGCAGCCAACAGGGGTTGCGGTCCTACGAGCAGTACTTC.

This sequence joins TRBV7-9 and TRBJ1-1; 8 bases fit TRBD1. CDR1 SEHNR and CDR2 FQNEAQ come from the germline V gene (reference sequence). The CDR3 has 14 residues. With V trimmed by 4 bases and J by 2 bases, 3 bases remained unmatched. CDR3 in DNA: TGTGCCAGCAGCTCGGACAGGGTTAACACTGAAGCTTTCTTT. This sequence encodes CASSSDRVNTEAFF. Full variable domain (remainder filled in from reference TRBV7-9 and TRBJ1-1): DTGVSQNPRHKITKRGQNVTFRCDPISEHNRLYWYRQTLGQGPEFLTYFQNEAQLEKSRLLSDRFSAERPKGSFSTLEIQRTEQGDSAMYLCASSSDRVNTEAFFGQGTRLTVV.

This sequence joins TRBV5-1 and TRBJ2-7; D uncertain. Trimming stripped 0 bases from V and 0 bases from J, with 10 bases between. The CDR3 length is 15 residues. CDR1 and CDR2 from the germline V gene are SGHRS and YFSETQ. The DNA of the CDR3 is TGCGCCAGCAGCTTGGACCACGGCTACTCCTACGAGCAGTACTTC. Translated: CASSLDHGYSYEQYF.

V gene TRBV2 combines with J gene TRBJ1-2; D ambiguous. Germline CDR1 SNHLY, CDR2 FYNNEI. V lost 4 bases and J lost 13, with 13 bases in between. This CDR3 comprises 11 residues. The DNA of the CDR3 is TGTGCCAGCAGTGGCATGGAACAAGCCACCTTC. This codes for CASSGMEQATF.